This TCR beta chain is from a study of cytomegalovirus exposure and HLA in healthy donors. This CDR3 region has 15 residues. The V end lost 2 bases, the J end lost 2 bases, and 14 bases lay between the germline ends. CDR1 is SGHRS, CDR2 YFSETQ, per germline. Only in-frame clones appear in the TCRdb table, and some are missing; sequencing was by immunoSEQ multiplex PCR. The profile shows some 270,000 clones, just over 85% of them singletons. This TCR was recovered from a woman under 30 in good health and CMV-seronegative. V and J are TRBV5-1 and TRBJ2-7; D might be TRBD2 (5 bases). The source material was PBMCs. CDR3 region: CASSFDLTGTYEQYF. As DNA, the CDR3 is TGCGCCAGCAGCTTCGACCTAACGGGGACCTACGAGCAGTACTTC.